This T cell receptor beta chain was sequenced in a study of human T cells and chemical hapten exposure. Study-wide findings and caveats: Expanded TCR sets contained significantly more large CDR3 similarity clusters than controls.

Trimming removed 6 bases from V and 6 bases from J; junction bases left unmatched: 9. This CDR3 spans 13 amino acids. Germline V gene sequence: CDR1 DFQATT, CDR2 SNEGSKA (reference sequence). Each cDNA molecule in the library carried unique molecular identifiers. TCRdb recomputed calls from the RACE reads with MiXCR, one row per CDR3 protein. The table lists under 450,000 distinct CDR3 sequences, more than 4.5% of them singletons. This clonotype came up a few times. Its antigen is unidentified. Time point noted: patch test 1, 2 weeks after DPC sensitization. The treatment denotes: therapeutic diphenylcyclopropenone sensitization with weekly scalp DPC. Patch tests were applied only after blood draws. The starting material, unfractionated whole blood, was used for total RNA extraction.

The sample was whole blood, taken in connection with sensitization to the hapten diphenylcyclopropenone (DPC). This chain links TRBV20-1 with TRBJ1-1, with 8 bases aligning to TRBD1. This clonotype was sampled from a woman aged 45 to 65 with alopecia areata. Some clones in this sample may be carry-over from other donors' samples. The CDR3 region is CSAYRGDGAEAFF. CDR3 coding DNA: TGCAGTGCGTACAGGGGGGACGGGGCTGAAGCTTTCTTT.